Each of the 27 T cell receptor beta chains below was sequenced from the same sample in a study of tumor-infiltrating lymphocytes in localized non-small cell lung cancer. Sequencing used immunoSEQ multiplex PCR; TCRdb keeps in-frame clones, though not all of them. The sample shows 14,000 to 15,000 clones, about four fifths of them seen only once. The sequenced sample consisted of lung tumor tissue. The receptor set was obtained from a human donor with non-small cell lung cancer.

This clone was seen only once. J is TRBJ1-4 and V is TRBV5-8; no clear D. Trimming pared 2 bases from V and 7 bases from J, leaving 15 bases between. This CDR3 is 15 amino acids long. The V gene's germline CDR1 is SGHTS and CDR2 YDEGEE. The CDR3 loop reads CASSFLTTAGEKLFF. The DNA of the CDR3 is TGTGCCAGCAGCTTCCTGACAACAGCGGGTGAAAAACTGTTTTTT.

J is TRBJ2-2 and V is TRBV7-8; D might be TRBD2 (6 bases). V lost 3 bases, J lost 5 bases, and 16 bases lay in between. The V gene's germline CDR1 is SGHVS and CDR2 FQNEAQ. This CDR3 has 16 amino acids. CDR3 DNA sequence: TGTGCCAGCAGCTTCGGGGGAAGCTTACTAACCGGGGAGCTGTTTTTT. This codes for CASSFGGSLLTGELFF.

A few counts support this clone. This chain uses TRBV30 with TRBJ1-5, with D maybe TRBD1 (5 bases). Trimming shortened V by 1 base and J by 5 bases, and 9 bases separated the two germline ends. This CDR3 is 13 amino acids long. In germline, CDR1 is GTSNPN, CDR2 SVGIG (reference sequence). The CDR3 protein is CAWSGARDQPQHF. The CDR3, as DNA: TGTGCCTGGAGTGGAGCCAGGGATCAGCCCCAGCATTTT. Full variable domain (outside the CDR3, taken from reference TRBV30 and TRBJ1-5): SQTIHQWPATLVQPVGSPLSLECTVEGTSNPNLYWYRQAAGRGLQLLFYSVGIGQISSEVPQNLSASRPQDRQFILSSKKLLLSDSGFYLCAWSGARDQPQHFGDGTRLSIL.

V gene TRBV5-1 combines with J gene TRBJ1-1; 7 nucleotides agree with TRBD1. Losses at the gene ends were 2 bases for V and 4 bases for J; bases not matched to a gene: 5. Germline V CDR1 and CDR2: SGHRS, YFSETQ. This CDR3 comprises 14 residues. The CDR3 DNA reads TGCGCCAGCAGCTTCAGGGGGGAAGGCACTGAAGCTTTCTTT. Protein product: CASSFRGEGTEAFF.

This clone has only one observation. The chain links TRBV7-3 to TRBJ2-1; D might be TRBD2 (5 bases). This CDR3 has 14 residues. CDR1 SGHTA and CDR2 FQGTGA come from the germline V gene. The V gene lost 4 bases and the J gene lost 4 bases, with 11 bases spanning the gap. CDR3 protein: CASSYLGSYNEQFF. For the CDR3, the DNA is TGTGCCAGCAGCTACCTGGGGAGTTACAATGAGCAGTTCTTC. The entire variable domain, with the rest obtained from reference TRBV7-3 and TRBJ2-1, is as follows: GAGVSQTPSNKVTEKGKYVELRCDPISGHTALYWYRQSLGQGPEFLIYFQGTGAADDSGLPNDRFFAVRPEGSVSTLKIQRTERGDSAVYLCASSYLGSYNEQFFGPGTRLTVL.

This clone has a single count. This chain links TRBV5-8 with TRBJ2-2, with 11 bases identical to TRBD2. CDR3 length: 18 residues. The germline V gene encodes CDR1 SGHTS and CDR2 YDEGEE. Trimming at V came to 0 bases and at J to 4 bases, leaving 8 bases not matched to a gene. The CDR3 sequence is CASSLGGTSGPGTGELFF. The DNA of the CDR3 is TGTGCCAGCAGCTTGGGTGGGACTAGCGGACCCGGCACCGGGGAGCTGTTTTTT.

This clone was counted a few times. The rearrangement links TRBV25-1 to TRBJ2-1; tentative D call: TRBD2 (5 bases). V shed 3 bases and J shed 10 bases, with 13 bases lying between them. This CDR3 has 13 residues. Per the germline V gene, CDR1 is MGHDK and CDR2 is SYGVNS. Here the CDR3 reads CASSDGPRGEQFF. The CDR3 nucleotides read TGTGCCAGCAGTGACGGGCCCCGAGGGGAGCAGTTCTTC.

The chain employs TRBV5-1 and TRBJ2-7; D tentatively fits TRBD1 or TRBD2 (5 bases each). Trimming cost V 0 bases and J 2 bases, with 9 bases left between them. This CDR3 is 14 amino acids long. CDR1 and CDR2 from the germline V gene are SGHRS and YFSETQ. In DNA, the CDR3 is TGCGCCAGCAGCTTGGGGGGACGAACCTACGAGCAGTACTTC. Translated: CASSLGGRTYEQYF.

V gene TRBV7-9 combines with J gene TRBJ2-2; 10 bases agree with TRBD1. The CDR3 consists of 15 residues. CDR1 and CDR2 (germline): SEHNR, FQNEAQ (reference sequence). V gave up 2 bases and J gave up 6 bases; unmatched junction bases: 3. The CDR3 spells CASSLRGQGAGELFF. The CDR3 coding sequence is TGTGCCAGCAGCTTAAGAGGACAGGGGGCCGGGGAGCTGTTTTTT.

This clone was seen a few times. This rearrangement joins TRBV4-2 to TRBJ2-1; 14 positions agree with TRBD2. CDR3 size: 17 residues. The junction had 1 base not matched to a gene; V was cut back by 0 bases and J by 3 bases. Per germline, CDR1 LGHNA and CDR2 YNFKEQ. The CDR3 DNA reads TGTGCCAGCAGCCAAGATGGGACTAGCGGGAGCTACAATGAGCAGTTCTTC. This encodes CASSQDGTSGSYNEQFF.

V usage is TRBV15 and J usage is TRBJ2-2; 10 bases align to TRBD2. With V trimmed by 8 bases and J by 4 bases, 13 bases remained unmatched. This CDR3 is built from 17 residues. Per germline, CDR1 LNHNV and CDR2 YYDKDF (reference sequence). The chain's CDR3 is CATRGGSSGRPTGELFF. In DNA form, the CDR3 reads TGTGCCACCCGTGGTGGGTCTAGCGGGAGACCCACCGGGGAGCTGTTTTTT.

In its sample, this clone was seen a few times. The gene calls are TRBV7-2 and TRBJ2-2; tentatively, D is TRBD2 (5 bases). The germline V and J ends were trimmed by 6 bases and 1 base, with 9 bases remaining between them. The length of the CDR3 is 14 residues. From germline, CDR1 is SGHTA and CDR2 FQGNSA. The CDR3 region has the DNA TGTGCCAGCAGGAGGGCAGGGAACACCGGGGAGCTGTTTTTT. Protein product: CASRRAGNTGELFF.

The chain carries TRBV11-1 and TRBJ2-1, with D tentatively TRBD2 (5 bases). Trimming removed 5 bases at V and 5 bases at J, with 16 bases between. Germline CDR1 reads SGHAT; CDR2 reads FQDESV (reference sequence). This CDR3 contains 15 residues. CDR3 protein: CASSPPGSDNNEQFF. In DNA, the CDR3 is TGTGCCAGCAGCCCCCCGGGGTCCGATAACAATGAGCAGTTCTTC.

As DNA, the CDR3 is TGTGCCATCAGTGAGTCAGGTGGCGGGGGTTATAGCAATCAGCCCCAGCATTTT. This gives the protein CAISESGGGGYSNQPQHF. The V and J genes are TRBV10-3 and TRBJ1-5; possibly TRBD1 for D (5 bases). Germline lookup yields CDR1 ENHRY and CDR2 SYGVKD. The V gene lost 0 bases and the J gene lost 0 bases, with 15 bases spanning the gap. This CDR3 comprises 18 residues.

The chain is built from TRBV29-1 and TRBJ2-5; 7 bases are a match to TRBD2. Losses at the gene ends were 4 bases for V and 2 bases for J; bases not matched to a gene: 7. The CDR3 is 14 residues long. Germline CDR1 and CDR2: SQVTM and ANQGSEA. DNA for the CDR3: TGCAGCGTTGGATTAGCGGGCGGACAAGAGACCCAGTACTTC. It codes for CSVGLAGGQETQYF.

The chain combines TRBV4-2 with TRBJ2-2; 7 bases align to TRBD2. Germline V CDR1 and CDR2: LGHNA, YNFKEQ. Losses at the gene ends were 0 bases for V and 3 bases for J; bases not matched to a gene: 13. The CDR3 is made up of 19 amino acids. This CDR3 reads CASSQDGVWEGQDTGELFF. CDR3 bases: TGTGCCAGCAGCCAAGATGGGGTTTGGGAGGGGCAGGACACCGGGGAGCTGTTTTTT.

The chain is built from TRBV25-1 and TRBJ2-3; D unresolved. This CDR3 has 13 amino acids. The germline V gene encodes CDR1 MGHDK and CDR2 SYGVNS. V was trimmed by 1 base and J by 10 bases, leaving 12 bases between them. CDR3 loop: CASSESDRLAQYF. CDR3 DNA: TGTGCCAGCAGTGAATCTGATAGGTTGGCGCAGTATTTT.

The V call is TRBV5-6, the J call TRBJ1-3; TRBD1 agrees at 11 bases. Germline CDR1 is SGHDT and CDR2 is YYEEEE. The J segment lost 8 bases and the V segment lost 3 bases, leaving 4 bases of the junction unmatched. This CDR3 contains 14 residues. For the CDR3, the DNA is TGTGCCAGCAGCTGGACAGGGGGCCCGGACACCATATATTTT. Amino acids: CASSWTGGPDTIYF.

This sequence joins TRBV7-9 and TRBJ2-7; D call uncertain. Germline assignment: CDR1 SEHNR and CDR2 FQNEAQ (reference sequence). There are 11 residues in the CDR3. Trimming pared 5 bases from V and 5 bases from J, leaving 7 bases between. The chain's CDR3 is CASSTVHEQYF. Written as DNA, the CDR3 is TGTGCCAGCAGCACCGTCCACGAGCAGTACTTC. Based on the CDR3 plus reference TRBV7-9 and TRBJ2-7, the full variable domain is DTGVSQNPRHKITKRGQNVTFRCDPISEHNRLYWYRQTLGQGPEFLTYFQNEAQLEKSRLLSDRFSAERPKGSFSTLEIQRTEQGDSAMYLCASSTVHEQYFGPGTRLTVT.

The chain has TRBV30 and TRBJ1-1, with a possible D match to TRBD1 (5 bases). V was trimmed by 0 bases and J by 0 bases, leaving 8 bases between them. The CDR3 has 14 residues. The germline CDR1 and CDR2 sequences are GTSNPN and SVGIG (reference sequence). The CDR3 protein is CAWSVGGVNTEAFF. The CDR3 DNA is TGTGCCTGGAGTGTAGGAGGGGTGAACACTGAAGCTTTCTTT.

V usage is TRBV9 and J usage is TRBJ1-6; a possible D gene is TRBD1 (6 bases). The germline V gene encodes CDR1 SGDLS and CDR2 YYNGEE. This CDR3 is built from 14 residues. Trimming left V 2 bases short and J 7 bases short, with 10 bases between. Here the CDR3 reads CASSVTGWNSPLHF. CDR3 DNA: TGTGCCAGCAGCGTTACAGGGTGGAATTCACCCCTCCACTTT.

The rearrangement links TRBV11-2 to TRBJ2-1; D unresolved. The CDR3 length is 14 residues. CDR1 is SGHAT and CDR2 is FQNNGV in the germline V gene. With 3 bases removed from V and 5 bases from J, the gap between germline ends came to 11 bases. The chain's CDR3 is CASSFGAVHNEQFF. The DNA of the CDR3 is TGTGCCAGCAGCTTTGGCGCGGTTCACAATGAGCAGTTCTTC.

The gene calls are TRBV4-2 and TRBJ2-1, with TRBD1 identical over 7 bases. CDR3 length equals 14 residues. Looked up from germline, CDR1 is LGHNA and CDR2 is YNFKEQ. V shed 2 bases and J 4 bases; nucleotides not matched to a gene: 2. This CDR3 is CASSQPQGYNEQFF. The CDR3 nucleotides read TGTGCCAGCAGCCAACCACAGGGGTACAATGAGCAGTTCTTC.

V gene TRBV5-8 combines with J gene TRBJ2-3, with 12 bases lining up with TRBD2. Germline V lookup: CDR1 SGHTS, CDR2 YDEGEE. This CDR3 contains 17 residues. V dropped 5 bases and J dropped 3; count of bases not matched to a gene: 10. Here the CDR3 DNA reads TGTGCCAGCAGTCAAACCACTAGCGGGAGGTTAACAGATACGCAGTATTTT. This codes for CASSQTTSGRLTDTQYF.

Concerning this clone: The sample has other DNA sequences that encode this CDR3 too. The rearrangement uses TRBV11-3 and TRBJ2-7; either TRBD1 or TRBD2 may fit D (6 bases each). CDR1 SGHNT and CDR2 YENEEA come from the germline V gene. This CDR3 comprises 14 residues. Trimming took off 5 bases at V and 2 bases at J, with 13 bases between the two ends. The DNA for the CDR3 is TGTGCCAGCAGCCGAGGGGGGAGCACCTACGAGCAGTACTTC. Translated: CASSRGGSTYEQYF.

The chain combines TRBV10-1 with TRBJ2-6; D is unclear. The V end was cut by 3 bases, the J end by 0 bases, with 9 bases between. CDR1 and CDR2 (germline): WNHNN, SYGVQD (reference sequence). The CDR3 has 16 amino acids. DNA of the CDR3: TGCGCCAGCAGTGAAAAGGCGGACTCTGGGGCCAACGTCCTGACTTTC. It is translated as CASSEKADSGANVLTF.

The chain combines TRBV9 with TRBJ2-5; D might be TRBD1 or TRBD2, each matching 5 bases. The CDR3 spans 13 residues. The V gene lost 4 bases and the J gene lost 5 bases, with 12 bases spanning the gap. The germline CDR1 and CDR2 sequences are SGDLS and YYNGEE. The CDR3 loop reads CASSPGPGETQYF. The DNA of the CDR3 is TGTGCCAGCAGCCCGGGGCCCGGGGAGACCCAGTACTTC.